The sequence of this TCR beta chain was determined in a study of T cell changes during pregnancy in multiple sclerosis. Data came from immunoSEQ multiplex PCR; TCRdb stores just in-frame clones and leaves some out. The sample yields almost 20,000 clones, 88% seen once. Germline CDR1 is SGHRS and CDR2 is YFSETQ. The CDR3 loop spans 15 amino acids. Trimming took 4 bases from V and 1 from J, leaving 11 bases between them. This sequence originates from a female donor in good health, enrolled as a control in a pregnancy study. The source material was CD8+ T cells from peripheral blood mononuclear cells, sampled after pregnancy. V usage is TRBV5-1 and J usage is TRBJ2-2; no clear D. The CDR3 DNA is TGCGCCAGCAGCCTGGCAACGGTGAACACCGGGGAGCTGTTTTTT. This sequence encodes CASSLATVNTGELFF.